The rows below give T cell receptor beta chains drawn from one sample of a study of T cells in localized non-small cell lung cancer. The table came from immunoSEQ multiplex PCR; TCRdb's copy has only in-frame clones and leaves some out. The sample includes around 15,000 clones, around 89% seen only once; the top ten take roughly 3.5%. Sample: peripheral blood, taken before any cancer treatment. Receptor source: a male donor at least 60 years old with stage II squamous cell lung carcinoma. The CDR3 runs from the conserved cysteine through the conserved F or W. The D gene is left open where the match is weak. The size field is filled for only some rows; it gives once, few, many or a size class.

size: .; length: 15; D: TRBD2; V: TRBV19; J: TRBJ2-7; DNA: TGTGCCAGTAGTTGGAGCGGGAGACAAACCTACGAGCAGTACTTC; CDR3: CASSWSGRQTYEQYF
size: .; length: 13; D: .; V: TRBV7-9; J: TRBJ2-1; DNA: TGTGCCAGCAGCGCTCTGACTGGAGGTGAGCAGTTCTTC; CDR3: CASSALTGGEQFF
size: .; length: 18; D: TRBD1; V: TRBV5-1; J: TRBJ2-7; DNA: TGCGCCAGCAGCTTGGGACAGGGATCCCTAGGTAGCTCCTACGAGCAGTACTTC; CDR3: CASSLGQGSLGSSYEQYF
size: .; length: 15; D: TRBD1; V: TRBV5-1; J: TRBJ2-7; DNA: TGCGCCAGCAGCTTGGCCGGGACAGGGGCCTACGAGCAGTACTTC; CDR3: CASSLAGTGAYEQYF
size: .; length: 15; D: .; V: TRBV28; J: TRBJ1-2; DNA: TGTGCCAGCAGTTTACAACTCAGGGGCGGCTATGGCTACACCTTC; CDR3: CASSLQLRGGYGYTF
size: .; length: 16; D: TRBD2; V: TRBV4-2; J: TRBJ2-1; DNA: TGTGCCAGCAGCCAAGACCTAGCGGGCTCCTACAATGAGCAGTTCTTC; CDR3: CASSQDLAGSYNEQFF
size: .; length: 18; D: TRBD2; V: TRBV7-6; J: TRBJ2-5; DNA: TGTGCCAGCAGTACCCGACTAGCGGGAGGTCTATACCAAGAGACCCAGTACTTC; CDR3: CASSTRLAGGLYQETQYF
size: .; length: 14; D: TRBD2; V: TRBV7-4; J: TRBJ2-7; DNA: TGTGCCAGCACCACCCGGGGGGTCCCCTACGAGCAGTACTTC; CDR3: CASTTRGVPYEQYF
size: .; length: 16; D: .; V: TRBV4-1; J: TRBJ2-5; DNA: TGCGCCAGCAGCCGCGGTAGTGGACGGAACCAAGAGACCCAGTACTTC; CDR3: CASSRGSGRNQETQYF
size: .; length: 15; D: .; V: TRBV2; J: TRBJ1-4; DNA: TGTGCCAGCAGTCCCCGGGACACCAAGAGGGAAAAACTGTTTTTT; CDR3: CASSPRDTKREKLFF
size: .; length: 14; D: TRBD1; V: TRBV5-8; J: TRBJ1-5; DNA: TGTGCCAGCAGCTGGACAGGTGGCCGTCAGCCCCAGCATTTT; CDR3: CASSWTGGRQPQHF
size: .; length: 20; D: .; V: TRBV4-2; J: TRBJ2-6; DNA: TGTGCCAGCAGCCAAGATCAGAGCGGAGGGGGCTTATCTGGGGCCAACGTCCTGACTTTC; CDR3: CASSQDQSGGGLSGANVLTF
size: once; length: 15; D: .; V: TRBV7-2; J: TRBJ2-5; DNA: TGTGCCAGCAGCTTAGCGGGAGCGCTCAGGGAGACCCAGTACTTC; CDR3: CASSLAGALRETQYF
size: .; length: 15; D: TRBD2; V: TRBV7-8; J: TRBJ2-1; DNA: TGTGCCAGCAGTAAAGTAGAGGCGGGAGCCCATGAGCAGTTCTTC; CDR3: CASSKVEAGAHEQFF
size: .; length: 16; D: TRBD1; V: TRBV18; J: TRBJ1-5; DNA: TGTGCCAGCTCACCACCGGGGACAGGGGAAAATCAGCCCCAGCATTTT; CDR3: CASSPPGTGENQPQHF